What follows are 10 T cell receptor beta chains derived from one specimen sequenced in a study of Ad26.COV2.S vaccination and SARS-CoV-2 variants. Sequencing used immunoSEQ multiplex PCR; TCRdb keeps in-frame clones, though not all of them. The sample carries more than 300,000 clones, about 86% recorded once. The treatment: some 19 received Ad26.COV2.S at low or high dose, single or two shots; about 5 received placebo; per-sample allocation not given. Each sample was drawn 63 days after the first injection (of vaccine or placebo). The source material was peripheral blood, sampled in a trial of Ad26.COV2.S vaccine versus placebo. These receptors all come from a person between 18 and 65 years old who received the Ad26.COV2.S COVID-19 vaccine or a placebo.

The rearrangement links TRBV19 to TRBJ2-1; 7 bases align to TRBD1. This CDR3 comprises 13 residues. Per the germline V gene, CDR1 is LNHDA and CDR2 is SQIVND (reference sequence). After removal of 8 bases from V and 10 bases from J, the junction contained 11 bases not matched to a gene. CDR3 sequence reads: CASSTERGLEQFF. DNA of the CDR3: TGTGCCAGTTCCACTGAGAGGGGGCTGGAGCAGTTCTTC.

CDR3 amino acids: CASSVGGFGYTF. The CDR3 nucleotides read TGTGCCAGCAGCGTAGGAGGCTTTGGCTACACCTTC. V usage is TRBV9 and J usage is TRBJ1-2; D is undetermined. The V and J ends lost 0 bases and 7 bases respectively, with 7 bases between them. Germline CDR1 and CDR2: SGDLS and YYNGEE. This CDR3 has 12 amino acids.

The rearrangement joins TRBV5-1 to TRBJ2-7; 12 positions agree with TRBD1. Looked up from germline, CDR1 is SGHRS and CDR2 is YFSETQ. There are 18 residues in the CDR3. J was trimmed by 0 bases and V by 3 bases; bases with no gene match: 10. The CDR3 region has the DNA TGCGCCAGCAGCTACCGGGACAGGGGGCCTGTACCCTCCTACGAGCAGTACTTC. It codes for CASSYRDRGPVPSYEQYF. Full variable domain (remainder filled in from reference TRBV5-1 and TRBJ2-7): KAGVTQTPRYLIKTRGQQVTLSCSPISGHRSVSWYQQTPGQGLQFLFEYFSETQRNKGNFPGRFSGRQFSNSRSEMNVSTLELGDSALYLCASSYRDRGPVPSYEQYFGPGTRLTVT.

The rearrangement uses TRBV30 and TRBJ2-1; perhaps TRBD1 as D (5 bases). V was pared by 3 bases and J by 9 bases, with 21 bases between. This CDR3 is built from 15 residues. Germline CDR1 is GTSNPN and CDR2 is SVGIG (reference sequence). CDR3 DNA sequence: TGTGCCTGGAGAAAAGCTGGACAATCTAGGGGTGAGCAGTTCTTC. This encodes CAWRKAGQSRGEQFF.

This chain joins TRBV25-1 and TRBJ1-5; D gene unclear. Trimming removed 5 bases at V and 6 bases at J, with 8 bases between. The CDR3 loop spans 12 amino acids. Per germline, CDR1 MGHDK and CDR2 SYGVNS. The CDR3 is CASSTKGQPQHF. The CDR3 DNA is TGTGCCAGCAGTACAAAAGGTCAGCCCCAGCATTTT.

The rearrangement joins TRBV30 to TRBJ1-2, with D maybe TRBD1 (6 bases). Trimming pared 0 bases from V and 3 bases from J, leaving 23 bases between. The CDR3 has 18 amino acids. In germline, CDR1 is GTSNPN, CDR2 SVGIG (reference sequence). CDR3 sequence: CAWSVKLIWGPRDYGYTF. The CDR3 DNA reads as TGTGCCTGGAGTGTAAAATTAATTTGGGGGCCACGCGACTATGGCTACACCTTC.

The J gene is TRBJ1-2, the V gene TRBV9; D call uncertain. V was shortened by 0 bases and J by 4 bases, with 7 bases between the two germline ends. The CDR3 runs 13 residues. From germline, CDR1 is SGDLS and CDR2 YYNGEE. The CDR3: CASSVAASYGYTF. DNA of the CDR3: TGTGCCAGCAGCGTAGCGGCAAGCTATGGCTACACCTTC. The full variable domain, completed using reference TRBV9 and TRBJ1-2, is DSGVTQTPKHLITATGQRVTLRCSPRSGDLSVYWYQQSLDQGLQFLIQYYNGEERAKGNILERFSAQQFPDLHSELNLSSLELGDSALYFCASSVAASYGYTFGSGTRLTVV.

This chain links TRBV27 with TRBJ2-7, with D possibly being TRBD1 (5 bases). Germline V lookup: CDR1 MNHEY, CDR2 SMNVEV (reference sequence). The CDR3 contains 15 residues. The ends were cut back, 6 bases at V and 5 bases at J, with 20 bases in the middle. CDR3 coding DNA: TGTGCCAGCAGGGCCCCCAGGGTGGGTATAAACGAGCAGTACTTC. Its protein is CASRAPRVGINEQYF.

The chain carries TRBV24-1 and TRBJ2-1; D not resolved. Trimming stripped 4 bases from V and 5 bases from J, with 14 bases between. CDR1 is KGHDR, CDR2 SFDVKD, per germline. The CDR3 sequence is 15 residues long. In DNA form, the CDR3 reads TGTGCCACCAGTGACCCCCTTGGACGAGACAATGAGCAGTTCTTC. Amino acids: CATSDPLGRDNEQFF.

The chain is built from TRBV6-5 and TRBJ1-6, with a possible D match to TRBD1 (5 bases). The CDR3 loop spans 15 amino acids. The germline CDR1 and CDR2 sequences are MNHEY and SVGAGI. Trimming stripped 5 bases from V and 8 bases from J, with 16 bases between. CDR3 coding DNA: TGTGCCAGCAGTCGGGAACACGGGACCTATTCACCCCTCCACTTT. Residues: CASSREHGTYSPLHF.